This T cell receptor (beta chain) was documented in a study of T-cell memory formation after mild COVID-19. Each CDR3 protein gets one entry after TCRdb re-called the 5' RACE reads with MiXCR. In the table there are about 200,000 distinct CDR3 sequences, 9.5% of which are singletons. The CDR3 spans 14 residues. Trimming left V 0 bases short and J 4 bases short, with 10 bases between. The germline CDR1 and CDR2 sequences are SGHRS and YFSETQ. The V call is TRBV5-1, the J call TRBJ1-1, with no clear D. The source material was PBMCs or a T cell subset sorted from them (not recorded which). The sequence came from a man aged 18 to 29 who had mild COVID-19 (a few samples of this study predate the infection). Cell type and time point are not known. For the CDR3, the DNA is TGCGCCAGCAGCTTGGACCGGGGTTTCACTGAAGCTTTCTTT. This sequence encodes CASSLDRGFTEAFF.